Listed below are T cell receptor beta chains from one sample, sequenced in a study of cytomegalovirus exposure and HLA in healthy donors. Produced via immunoSEQ multiplex PCR; TCRdb's table is partial and in-frame only. The sample yields roughly 190,000 clones, around 81% seen once. The sequenced sample consisted of PBMCs. The receptors originated from a young man in good health and CMV-seronegative. Both conserved end residues are part of each CDR3. The D gene is left open where the match is weak. Expanded clones are given a class, and other clones once, few, many or no size at all.

clone_size	d_call	v_call	j_call	cdr3_nt	cdr3_aa
-	-	TRBV11-2	TRBJ2-5	TGTGCCAGCAGCCCAAATGGGGGGGGCAAAGAGACCCAGTACTTC	CASSPNGGGKETQYF
-	TRBD2	TRBV6-5	TRBJ2-7	TGTGCCAGCAGTTACTCGCCCGCGGGAGGAGGGTACGAGCAGTACTTC	CASSYSPAGGGYEQYF
-	-	TRBV14	TRBJ1-1	TGTGCCAGCAGCCAATTACAGTTCACTGAAGCTTTCTTT	CASSQLQFTEAFF
-	-	TRBV2	TRBJ2-7	TGTGCCAGCAGTGAAGCGCACAGGCGCTTAGGCGACTTC	CASSEAHRRLGDF
-	-	TRBV29-1	TRBJ2-7	TGCAGCGCCGAGGGTCAGAACTACGAGCAGTACTTC	CSAEGQNYEQYF
-	-	TRBV5-6	TRBJ2-1	TGTGCCAGCAGCTTGGGCGGGACCCCCTACAATGAGCAGTTCTTC	CASSLGGTPYNEQFF
once	-	TRBV5-6	TRBJ1-3	TGTGCCAGCAGCTTATCCAGTGCCTTCTCTGGAAACACCATATATTTT	CASSLSSAFSGNTIYF
-	TRBD2	TRBV28	TRBJ2-1	TGTGCCAGCAGTTTTCAAGCGGGAGTGTATAATGAGCAGTTCTTC	CASSFQAGVYNEQFF
-	-	TRBV7-9	TRBJ1-5	TGTTCCAGCAGCCCAGATGTGGGGAGGCAGCCCCAGCATTTT	CSSSPDVGRQPQHF
-	TRBD1	TRBV2	TRBJ1-1	TGTGCCAGCAGTGAGGGTATCGGACAGGGGAGGGCTGAAGCTTTCTTT	CASSEGIGQGRAEAFF
once	TRBD1	TRBV7-8	TRBJ1-2	TGTGCCAGCAGCTTGAGGGGGCCCAACTATGGCTACACCTTC	CASSLRGPNYGYTF
-	-	TRBV7-2	TRBJ2-2	TGTGCCAGCAGCTTACGTCAGGGGCGCACCGGGGAGCTGTTTTTT	CASSLRQGRTGELFF
-	TRBD1	TRBV27	TRBJ1-2	TGTGCCAGCAGAGACAGGGGGAGGAACTATGGCTACACCTTC	CASRDRGRNYGYTF
-	TRBD1	TRBV5-1	TRBJ1-1	TGCGCCAGCAGCCATACAGGGGTGGCTGAAGCTTTCTTT	CASSHTGVAEAFF
-	TRBD1	TRBV7-2	TRBJ1-2	TGTGCCAGCAGCCCCCGGGACAGGGGTGGCTACACCTTC	CASSPRDRGGYTF
-	TRBD1	TRBV27	TRBJ1-5	TGTGCCAGCAGCCCCGGACAGGGTGGTCAGCCCCAGCATTTT	CASSPGQGGQPQHF